Described below is a single T cell receptor beta chain sequence and its context. It has no known antigen specificity. The record has no base qualities; no much larger clone is one base away. The CDR3 regions of human TCRbeta chains were analyzed by immunosequencing. The study's processing was this. Repertoire TCRs were matched against a reference library of SARS-CoV-2-specific TCRs generated with the MIRA antigen-specificity platform. Breadth was defined as the fraction of unique TCRs that were SARS-CoV-2-associated. Depth was defined as the fraction of total T cells that were SARS-CoV-2-associated. Each spike-specific TCR was assigned to its reactive spike region and to a CD4 or CD8 class using the MIRA data. Log10-transformed breadth and depth values were compared by one-way ANOVA with Sidak's multiple comparisons tests. The table comes from immuneACCESS by way of TCRdb, which keeps in-frame sequences with V and J called. Part of the clones is missing from these tables; in studies checked, under half for an unresolved V gene and the rest for unknown reasons. V and J calls and clone size are given by that table; D and trimming were obtained from the DNA. The sample yields more than 80,000 clones; about 90% were counted once. The top ten clonotypes cover roughly 3% of the sample.

The sample is drawn from a study of T cell responses to AZD1222 COVID-19 vaccine (dated by TCRdb to the early 2020s). Regarding the research as a whole: A total of 233 trial participants underwent TCR sequencing, of whom 200 to 220 received two doses of AZD1222 and about 26 received two doses of the MenACWY control vaccine. Trial participants were enrolled by age into subgroups of 18-55, 56-69 and 70-plus years, and around 140, 26 and 57 TCR-sequenced participants, respectively, were included in these subgroups.

The germline V and J ends show losses of 5 bases and 0 bases respectively, and no gene match explains 9 bases of the junction. Based on the germline V gene (reference sequence), the CDR1 and CDR2 sequences are LNHDA and SQIVND. There are 17 amino acids in the CDR3, from cysteine to phenylalanine inclusive. The entry retains the CDR3 DNA only, 51 bases that are in frame from base 1. This specimen's time point label, interpreted: about 28 days (+/-7) after the second vaccine dose. AZD1222 recipients whose second dose came at about 4 weeks and those whose second dose came at about 12 weeks were combined into one group, since spike-specific TCR depth and breadth did not differ between the two schedules. The vaccinee samples were drawn from two UK trials, COV001 and COV002, one of which was a single-blind randomized controlled phase 2/3 trial testing AZD1222 (ChAdOx1 nCoV-19) in healthy adults. For TCRbeta chain sequencing, PBMC samples from trial participants were taken at day 0 and at day 28 after the second dose.

Here is what the overall study found, with its caveats: After two AZD1222 doses, spike-specific TCR breadth and depth were significantly higher than at day 0 and than in MenACWY recipients. Because no day 14 peak-response samples were available, repertoires were characterized only after the peak T cell response. The 56-69-year group was small, and its depth increase did not reach significance, likely because of low power. Conclusions about previously exposed vaccinees are limited because only a handful of AZD1222 recipients were SARS-CoV-2 seropositive at baseline. Participants were mostly white British and included more females than males, and it was suggested by the authors that clonal diversity may have been underestimated. Reportedly, almost half of the unique spike-specific TCRs recognized epitopes lying outside the regions that are mutated in the B.1.351 and B.1.1.7 variants. Vaccine-associated CD4 TCRs spanned the whole spike protein, with dominant responses in regions 160-218 and 743-854.

This sequence uses TRBV19 and TRBJ2-1, with 8 bases matching TRBD1. Sequenced material: peripheral blood, taken 28 days after the second AZD1222 dose. The clonotype was recovered from an adult who received the AZD1222 COVID-19 vaccine. The encoded CDR3 is CASSHTQGASSYNEQFF. The nucleotide sequence reads TGTGCCAGTAGTCACACCCAGGGGGCCAGCTCCTACAATGAGCAGTTCTTC.